The rows below give T cell receptor beta chains drawn from one sample of a study of blood T cell repertoires in COVID-19. Some clones are missing from TCRdb's copy, which holds only in-frame ones; the method was immunoSEQ multiplex PCR. The sample has fewer than 110,000 clones, less than 85% seen once. Sequenced material: peripheral blood. Receptor source: a woman aged 70-85 years with active or convalescent COVID-19. CDR3s include the opening cysteine and the closing phenylalanine or tryptophan. D genes are given only for firm matches. Not every row has a clone size; where given, it reads once, few, many or a size class.

TRBV28	NA	TRBD2	TRBJ2-5	CASSFAGASGEYQETQYF	TGTGCCAGCAGTTTCGCTGGGGCTAGCGGGGAGTACCAAGAGACCCAGTACTTC
TRBV3-1/TRBV3-2	NA	NA	TRBJ2-2	CASSQSMGLHTGELFF	TGTGCCAGCAGCCAGAGCATGGGACTCCACACCGGGGAGCTGTTTTTT
TRBV15	NA	NA	TRBJ1-5	CATSEQGRPDSNQPQHF	TGTGCCACCAGCGAACAGGGACGCCCCGATAGCAATCAGCCCCAGCATTTT
TRBV3-1/TRBV3-2	NA	TRBD1	TRBJ2-3	CASSRGTGLYTQYF	TGTGCCAGCAGCCGAGGGACAGGTCTTTATACGCAGTATTTT
TRBV11-3	NA	TRBD1	TRBJ2-1	CASSRAGGSDNEQFF	TGTGCCAGCAGCAGGGCAGGGGGCTCGGACAATGAGCAGTTCTTC
TRBV5-4	NA	TRBD2	TRBJ2-5	CASSLAGGKETQYF	TGTGCCAGCAGCCTGGCGGGGGGGAAAGAGACCCAGTACTTC
TRBV6-1	once	TRBD2	TRBJ2-3	CASSEYTSGITDTQYF	TGTGCCAGCAGTGAATATACTAGCGGGATCACAGATACGCAGTATTTT
TRBV9	once	TRBD1	TRBJ1-6	CASRATGASNSPLHF	TGTGCCAGCAGAGCCACAGGGGCCTCAAATTCACCCCTCCACTTT
TRBV28	NA	TRBD1	TRBJ1-1	CASSLGQGKIAFF	TGTGCCAGCAGTCTCGGACAGGGGAAGATAGCTTTCTTT
TRBV15	NA	NA	TRBJ1-4	CATSRDTTVTNEKLFF	TGTGCCACCAGCAGAGATACGACAGTCACTAATGAAAAACTGTTTTTT
TRBV19	NA	NA	TRBJ1-2	CASSQGREIGYTF	TGTGCCAGTAGCCAGGGCCGGGAGATTGGCTACACCTTC
TRBV24-1	NA	NA	TRBJ2-3	CATSGDNTDTQYF	TGTGCCACCAGTGGGGACAACACAGATACGCAGTATTTT
TRBV28	NA	NA	TRBJ1-3	CASSPPRGQRNTIYF	TGTGCCAGCAGTCCCCCGCGGGGGCAGAGAAACACCATATATTTT
TRBV6-2/TRBV6-3	NA	NA	TRBJ2-5	CASSTRTVSETQYF	TGTGCCAGCAGTACGCGGACAGTTTCAGAGACCCAGTACTTC
TRBV6-5	once	NA	TRBJ2-3	CAIFPGDRSTDTQYF	TGTGCCATCTTTCCGGGGGACCGAAGCACAGATACGCAGTATTTT
TRBV28	NA	NA	TRBJ2-3	CASSIGGKPSTDTQYF	TGTGCCAGCAGTATCGGCGGGAAGCCCTCCACAGATACGCAGTATTTT
TRBV5-1	NA	NA	TRBJ1-1	CASSSQGSTEAFF	TGCGCCAGCAGCTCGCAGGGTAGCACTGAAGCTTTCTTT
TRBV19	NA	TRBD1	TRBJ1-5	CASNIVGQGGQPQHF	TGTGCCAGTAATATAGTAGGACAGGGGGGTCAGCCCCAGCATTTT
TRBV5-7	NA	TRBD1	TRBJ2-2	CASSFEAGQGSIGTGELFF	TGTGCCAGCAGCTTCGAAGCGGGACAGGGGTCGATAGGTACCGGGGAGCTGTTTTTT
TRBV6-4	NA	TRBD1	TRBJ1-5	CATAQGEDQPQHF	TGTGCCACCGCCCAGGGGGAAGATCAGCCCCAGCATTTT
TRBV28	NA	NA	TRBJ1-1	CASSSGFLLAFF	TGTGCCAGCAGTTCCGGGTTTCTCCTCGCTTTCTTT
TRBV7-9	NA	NA	TRBJ2-7	CASSSGGLSYEQYF	TGTGCCAGCAGCTCCGGCGGGTTGAGCTACGAGCAGTACTTC
TRBV5-1	NA	NA	TRBJ2-2	CASRTEDTGELFF	TGCGCCAGCCGGACAGAGGACACCGGGGAGCTGTTTTTT
TRBV7-6	NA	NA	TRBJ1-2	CASSLFRGVRGYTF	TGTGCCAGCAGCCTATTTCGGGGGGTAAGGGGCTACACCTTC
TRBV30	NA	TRBD1	TRBJ2-3	CAWKVRGTDTQYF	TGTGCCTGGAAGGTCAGGGGGACAGATACGCAGTATTTT